The 20 T cell receptor beta chains below were found in one sample sequenced in a study of blood T cell repertoires in COVID-19. TCRdb's copy holds only in-frame clones and misses some; the assay was immunoSEQ multiplex PCR. The table includes around 180,000 clones, around 82% detected once. The material sequenced was PBMCs or T cells enriched from blood (not recorded which). These TCRs come from a woman aged 45-65 years with acute COVID-19.

The gene calls are TRBV4-2 and TRBJ2-1, with D perhaps TRBD2 (5 bases). The germline V gene has CDR1 LGHNA and CDR2 YNFKEQ. The V gene lost 4 bases and the J gene lost 5 bases, with 12 bases spanning the gap. The CDR3 loop spans 14 amino acids. CDR3 protein: CASSREGSHNEQFF. For the CDR3, the DNA is TGTGCCAGCAGCCGCGAAGGGAGTCACAATGAGCAGTTCTTC.

The chain combines TRBV3-1 (or the pseudogene TRBV3-2) with TRBJ2-1; a possible D gene is TRBD1 (6 bases). The CDR3 is 14 residues long. V was trimmed by 0 bases and J by 10 bases, leaving 13 bases between them. Germline V lookup: CDR1 LGHDT, CDR2 YNNKEL (reference sequence). CDR3 loop: CASSQEPRTVEQFF. CDR3 nucleotides: TGTGCCAGCAGCCAAGAACCCCGGACAGTCGAGCAGTTCTTC.

The gene calls are TRBV30 and TRBJ1-5, with D perhaps TRBD1 (5 bases). Germline V gene lookup returns CDR1 GTSNPN and CDR2 SVGIG (reference sequence). Trimming stripped 3 bases from V and 1 base from J, with 10 bases between. The CDR3 totals 14 residues. CDR3 nucleotides: TGTGCCTGGAGCCCAGGGTCAAGCAATCAGCCCCAGCATTTT. Translated: CAWSPGSSNQPQHF.

This clone showed up just once. This chain links TRBV7-2 with TRBJ2-1; 7 nucleotides agree with TRBD2. The germline V gene has CDR1 SGHTA and CDR2 FQGNSA. The CDR3 is 14 residues long. J lost 5 bases, V lost 7 bases, and 8 bases had no gene match. CDR3 bases: TGTGCCAGCAACCCTTCTCGGGGGGACAATGAGCAGTTCTTC. It encodes CASNPSRGDNEQFF.

This rearrangement joins TRBV7-2 to TRBJ1-4, with D possibly TRBD1 on 5 matching bases. V was pared by 3 bases and J by 7 bases, with 12 bases between. This CDR3 spans 14 amino acids. The germline V gene has CDR1 SGHTA and CDR2 FQGNSA. The CDR3 loop is CASSFSRVGEKLFF. CDR3 sequence (DNA): TGTGCCAGCAGCTTTAGCAGGGTGGGTGAAAAACTGTTTTTT.

V gene TRBV2 combines with J gene TRBJ2-7; TRBD1 matches 9 bases. Looked up from germline, CDR1 is SNHLY and CDR2 is FYNNEI. The CDR3 extends over 15 amino acids. Germline trimming cut 3 bases from V and 0 bases from J; bases unmatched to any gene: 3. The DNA of the CDR3 is TGTGCCAGCAGTGAGGGACAGGGCTACTCCTACGAGCAGTACGTC. Translating it yields CASSEGQGYSYEQYV.

This chain uses TRBV29-1 with TRBJ2-3, with 8 bases fitting TRBD2. V lost 4 bases and J lost 3; bases outside the gene matches: 9. Germline CDR1 reads SQVTM; CDR2 reads ANQGSEA. The CDR3 is made up of 15 amino acids. The CDR3 region has the DNA TGCAGCGTTGTGGGTAGCGGGGTCGTAACAGATACGCAGTATTTT. It yields the protein CSVVGSGVVTDTQYF.

This sequence joins TRBV28 and TRBJ1-5; possibly TRBD1 for D (6 bases). The CDR3 loop spans 15 amino acids. Germline V gene data show CDR1 as MDHEN and CDR2 as SYDVKM. The V gene lost 1 base and the J gene lost 2 bases, with 9 bases spanning the gap. CDR3 sequence (DNA): TGTGCCAGCAGTTTATACGCAGGGGGCAATCAGCCCCAGCATTTT. Translation: CASSLYAGGNQPQHF.

This chain connects TRBV28 to TRBJ2-7; 7 bases align to TRBD2. CDR3 length: 14 residues. The V gene end was trimmed by 5 bases and the J gene end by 0 bases; junction bases not matched to a gene: 4. Per germline, CDR1 MDHEN and CDR2 SYDVKM. The CDR3 sequence is CASSTSEDSYEQYV. The CDR3 DNA follows: TGTGCCAGCAGTACTAGCGAAGACTCCTACGAGCAGTACGTC.

The chain has TRBV6-2 or TRBV6-3 and TRBJ1-1, with D possibly being TRBD1 (6 bases). The germline V and J ends were trimmed by 1 base and 0 bases, with 9 bases remaining between them. The CDR3 consists of 15 residues. From germline, CDR1 is MNHEY and CDR2 SVGEGT. The CDR3 region is CASSYLGAMNTEAFF. In nucleotides, the CDR3 is TGTGCCAGCAGTTACTTGGGGGCAATGAACACTGAAGCTTTCTTT.

The chain uses TRBV12-3 or TRBV12-4 and TRBJ1-2; D possibly corresponds to TRBD1 (6 bases). The CDR3 extends over 13 amino acids. V was cut by 7 bases and J by 3 bases, with 12 bases left in between. This CDR3 is CASTADSYYGYTF. The CDR3, as DNA: TGTGCCAGCACCGCGGACAGCTACTATGGCTACACCTTC.

The rearrangement joins TRBV28 to TRBJ1-2; possible D gene TRBD1, 6 bases. V lost 8 bases and J lost 7, with 11 bases in between. The CDR3 consists of 11 residues. In germline, CDR1 is MDHEN, CDR2 SYDVKM. The CDR3 region has the DNA TGTGCCAGCGAGGGGGAGGGTGGCTACACCTTC. The encoded protein is CASEGEGGYTF.

The chain employs TRBV6-5 and TRBJ1-6; D perhaps matches TRBD1 (6 bases). In germline, CDR1 is MNHEY, CDR2 SVGAGI. Between the trimmed V and J ends, which lost 4 bases and 7 bases, there was a span of 14 bases. This CDR3 comprises 15 residues. In DNA form, the CDR3 reads TGTGCCAGCAGTTCAAACAGGGTTTTGAATTCACCCCTCCACTTT. It is translated as CASSSNRVLNSPLHF.

The chain recombines TRBV7-9 with TRBJ1-4; maybe TRBD1 (5 bases). Trimming left V 6 bases short and J 5 bases short, with 13 bases between. From germline, CDR1 is SEHNR and CDR2 FQNEAQ (reference sequence). The CDR3 is 14 amino acids. CDR3: CASSLDSLNEKLFF. CDR3 bases: TGTGCCAGCAGTCTTGACAGCCTCAATGAAAAACTGTTTTTT.

The gene calls are TRBV7-2 and TRBJ2-5, with D possibly TRBD2 on 6 matching bases. CDR1 and CDR2 (germline): SGHTA, FQGNSA. V lost 4 bases and J 6 bases, leaving 12 bases between the germline ends. CDR3 length equals 13 residues. The CDR3 is CASSSRERKTQYF. For the CDR3, the DNA is TGTGCCAGCAGCTCCCGGGAGAGGAAGACCCAGTACTTC.

This clone was detected once. Other DNA sequences in this sample translate to the same CDR3. The chain joins TRBV4-1 to TRBJ1-5; no reliable D call. This CDR3 has 14 amino acids. CDR1 is MGHRA, CDR2 YSYEKL, per germline. The V end was cut by 1 base, the J end by 2 bases, with 6 bases between. The CDR3 bases are TGCGCCAGCAGCCAAGTGTTAGGCAATCAGCCCCAGCATTTT. Its translation is CASSQVLGNQPQHF.

V and J are TRBV3-1 (or the pseudogene TRBV3-2) and TRBJ1-5; 9 bases are a match to TRBD1. Per the germline V gene, CDR1 is LGHDT and CDR2 is YNNKEL (reference sequence). The CDR3 is 17 amino acids. V dropped 3 bases and J dropped 7; count of bases not matched to a gene: 13. CDR3 loop: CASSQGTGISARQPQHF. The CDR3 region has the DNA TGTGCCAGCAGCCAGGGGACAGGGATTTCAGCGAGACAGCCCCAGCATTTT.

This clone appeared a few times. The rearrangement uses TRBV27 and TRBJ1-6; D is uncertain. Trimming took 3 bases from V and 7 from J, leaving 7 bases between them. The CDR3 has 13 amino acids. Germline V CDR1 and CDR2: MNHEY, SMNVEV (reference sequence). This CDR3 reads CASSFKENSPLHF. The CDR3 DNA is TGTGCCAGCAGTTTCAAGGAGAATTCACCCCTCCACTTT.

The rearrangement joins TRBV5-1 to TRBJ2-7; 7 nucleotides align to TRBD1. The germline V gene encodes CDR1 SGHRS and CDR2 YFSETQ. CDR3 length equals 14 residues. V was clipped by 4 bases and J by 5 bases; unmatched bases: 9. In DNA, the CDR3 is TGCGCCAGCAGCCCAGGACAGGATATCCACGAGCAGTACGTC. This codes for CASSPGQDIHEQYV.

The chain couples TRBV7-2 to TRBJ2-3; D is possibly TRBD1 (5 bases). Per germline, CDR1 SGHTA and CDR2 FQGNSA. V lost 5 bases, J lost 4 bases, and 10 bases lay in between. The CDR3 runs to 13 residues. CDR3 loop: CASSVQVPDTQYF. CDR3 sequence (DNA): TGTGCCAGCAGCGTACAGGTCCCAGATACGCAGTATTTT.